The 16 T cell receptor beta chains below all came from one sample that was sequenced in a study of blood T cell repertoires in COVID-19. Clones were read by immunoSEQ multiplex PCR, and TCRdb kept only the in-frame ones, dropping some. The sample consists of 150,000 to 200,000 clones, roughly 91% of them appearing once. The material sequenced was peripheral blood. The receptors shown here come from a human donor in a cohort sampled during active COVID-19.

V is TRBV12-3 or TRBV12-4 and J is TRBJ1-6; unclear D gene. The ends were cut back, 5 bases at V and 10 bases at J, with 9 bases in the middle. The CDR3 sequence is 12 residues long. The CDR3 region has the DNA TGTGCCAGCAGTCTACAGAACTCACCCCTCCACTTT. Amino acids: CASSLQNSPLHF.

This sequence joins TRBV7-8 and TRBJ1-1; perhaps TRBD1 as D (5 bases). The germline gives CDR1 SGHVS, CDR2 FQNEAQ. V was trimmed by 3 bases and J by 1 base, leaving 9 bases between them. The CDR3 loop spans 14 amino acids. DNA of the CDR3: TGTGCCAGCAGCTTTCGACAGTGGAACACTGAAGCTTTCTTT. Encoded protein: CASSFRQWNTEAFF. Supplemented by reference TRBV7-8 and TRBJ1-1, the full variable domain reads GAGVSQSPRYKVAKRGQDVALRCDPISGHVSLFWYQQALGQGPEFLTYFQNEAQLDKSGLPSDRFFAERPEGSVSTLKIQRTQQEDSAVYLCASSFRQWNTEAFFGQGTRLTVV.

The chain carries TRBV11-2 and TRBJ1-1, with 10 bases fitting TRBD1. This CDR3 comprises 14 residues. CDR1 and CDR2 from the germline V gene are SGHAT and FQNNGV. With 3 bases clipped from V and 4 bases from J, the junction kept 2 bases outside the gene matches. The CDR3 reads CASSLGQGSTEAFF. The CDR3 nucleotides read TGTGCCAGCAGCTTGGGACAGGGGAGCACTGAAGCTTTCTTT. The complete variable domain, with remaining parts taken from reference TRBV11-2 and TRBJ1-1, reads EAGVAQSPRYKIIEKRQSVAFWCNPISGHATLYWYQQILGQGPKLLIQFQNNGVVDDSQLPKDRFSAERLKGVDSTLKIQPAKLEDSAVYLCASSLGQGSTEAFFGQGTRLTVV.

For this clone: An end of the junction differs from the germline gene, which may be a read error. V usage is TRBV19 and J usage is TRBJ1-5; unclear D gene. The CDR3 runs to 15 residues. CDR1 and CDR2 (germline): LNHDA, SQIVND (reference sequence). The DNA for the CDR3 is TGTGCCAGTAGGATAGCGGAGACGAGCAATCAGCCCCAGCATTTT. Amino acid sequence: CASRIAETSNQPQHF.

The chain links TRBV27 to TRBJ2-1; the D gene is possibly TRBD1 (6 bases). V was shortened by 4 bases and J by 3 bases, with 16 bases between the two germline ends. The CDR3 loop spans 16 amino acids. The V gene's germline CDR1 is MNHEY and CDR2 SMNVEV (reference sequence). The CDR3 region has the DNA TGTGCCAGCAGTTATGGGACAACAGTCCTCTACAATGAGCAGTTCTTC. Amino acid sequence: CASSYGTTVLYNEQFF.

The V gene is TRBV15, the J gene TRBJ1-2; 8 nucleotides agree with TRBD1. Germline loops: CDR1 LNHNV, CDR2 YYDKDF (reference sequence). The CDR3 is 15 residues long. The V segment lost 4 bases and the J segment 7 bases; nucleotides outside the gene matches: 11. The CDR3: CATSTGLAGGSGYTF. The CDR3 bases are TGTGCCACCAGCACCGGCCTCGCAGGGGGCTCTGGCTACACCTTC.

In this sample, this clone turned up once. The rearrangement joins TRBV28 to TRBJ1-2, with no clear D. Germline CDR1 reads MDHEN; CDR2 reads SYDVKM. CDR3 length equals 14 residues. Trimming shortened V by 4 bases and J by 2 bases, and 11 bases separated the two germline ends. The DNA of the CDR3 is TGTGCCAGCAGTTCCCCGACCGGGAACTATGGCTACACCTTC. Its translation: CASSSPTGNYGYTF.

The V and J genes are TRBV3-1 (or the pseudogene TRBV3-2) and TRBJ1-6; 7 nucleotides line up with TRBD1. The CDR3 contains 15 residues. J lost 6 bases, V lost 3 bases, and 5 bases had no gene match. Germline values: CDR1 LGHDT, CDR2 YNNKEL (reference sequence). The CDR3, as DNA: TGTGCCAGCAGCCACGGACAGGTCCTTAATTCACCCCTCCACTTT. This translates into CASSHGQVLNSPLHF.

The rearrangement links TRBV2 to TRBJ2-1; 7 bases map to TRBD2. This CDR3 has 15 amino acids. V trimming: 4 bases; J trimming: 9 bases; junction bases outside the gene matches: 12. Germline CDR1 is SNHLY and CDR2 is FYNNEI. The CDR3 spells CASSGWLSGSSEQFF. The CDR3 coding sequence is TGTGCCAGCAGTGGTTGGCTTAGCGGGTCCAGTGAGCAGTTCTTC. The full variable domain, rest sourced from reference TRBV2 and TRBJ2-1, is EPEVTQTPSHQVTQMGQEVILRCVPISNHLYFYWYRQILGQKVEFLVSFYNNEISEKSEIFDDQFSVERPDGSNFTLKIRSTKLEDSAMYFCASSGWLSGSSEQFFGPGTRLTVL.

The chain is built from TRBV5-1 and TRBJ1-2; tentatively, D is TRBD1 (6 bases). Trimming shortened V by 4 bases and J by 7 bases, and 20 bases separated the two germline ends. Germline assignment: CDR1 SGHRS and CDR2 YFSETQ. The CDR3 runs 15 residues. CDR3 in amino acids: CASSEHRDTRGGYTF. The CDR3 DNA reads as TGCGCCAGCAGCGAGCATCGGGACACCCGGGGTGGCTACACCTTC.

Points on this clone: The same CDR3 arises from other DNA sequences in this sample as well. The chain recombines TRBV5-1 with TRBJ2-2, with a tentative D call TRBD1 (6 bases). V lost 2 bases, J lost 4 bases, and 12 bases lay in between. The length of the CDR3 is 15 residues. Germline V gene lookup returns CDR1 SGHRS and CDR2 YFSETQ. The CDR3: CASSLRQGSTGELFF. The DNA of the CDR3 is TGCGCCAGCAGCTTACGGCAGGGGTCCACCGGGGAGCTGTTTTTT.

The CDR3 DNA follows: TGTGCCTGTAGAACCGCAGGGGGAGATACGCAGTATTTT. Translation gives CACRTAGGDTQYF. The V gene is TRBV5-4, the J gene TRBJ2-3, with 7 positions matching TRBD1. The CDR3 totals 13 residues. Germline CDR1 SGHNT, CDR2 YYREEE (reference sequence). Trimming removed 10 bases from V and 5 bases from J; junction bases left unmatched: 10.

CDR3 in amino acids: CASMASGGQTQYF. The CDR3 DNA reads TGTGCCAGCATGGCTAGCGGGGGGCAGACCCAGTACTTC. J is TRBJ2-5 and V is TRBV6-5, with 11 bases lining up with TRBD2. Trimming at V came to 7 bases and at J to 6 bases, leaving 4 bases not matched to a gene. The CDR3 has 13 residues. Germline V gene lookup returns CDR1 MNHEY and CDR2 SVGAGI.

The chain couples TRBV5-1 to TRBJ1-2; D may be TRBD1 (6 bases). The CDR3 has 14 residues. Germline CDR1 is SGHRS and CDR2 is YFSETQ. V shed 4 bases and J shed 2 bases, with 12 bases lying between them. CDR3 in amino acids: CASSPGGGNYGYTF. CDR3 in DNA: TGCGCCAGCAGCCCGGGGGGGGGCAACTATGGCTACACCTTC.

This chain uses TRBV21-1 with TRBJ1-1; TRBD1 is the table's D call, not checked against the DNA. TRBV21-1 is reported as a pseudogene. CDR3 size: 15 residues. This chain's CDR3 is CASSKGPGEYTEAFF. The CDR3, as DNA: TGTGCCAGCAGCAAAGGCCCAGGGGAGTACACTGAAGCTTTCTTT.

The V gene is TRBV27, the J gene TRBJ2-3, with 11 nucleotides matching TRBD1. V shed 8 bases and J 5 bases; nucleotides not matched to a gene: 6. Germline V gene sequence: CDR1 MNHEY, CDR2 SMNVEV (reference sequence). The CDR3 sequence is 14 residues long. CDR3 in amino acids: CASSGTGGIDTQYF. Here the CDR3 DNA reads TGTGCCAGCTCCGGGACAGGGGGGATAGATACGCAGTATTTT.